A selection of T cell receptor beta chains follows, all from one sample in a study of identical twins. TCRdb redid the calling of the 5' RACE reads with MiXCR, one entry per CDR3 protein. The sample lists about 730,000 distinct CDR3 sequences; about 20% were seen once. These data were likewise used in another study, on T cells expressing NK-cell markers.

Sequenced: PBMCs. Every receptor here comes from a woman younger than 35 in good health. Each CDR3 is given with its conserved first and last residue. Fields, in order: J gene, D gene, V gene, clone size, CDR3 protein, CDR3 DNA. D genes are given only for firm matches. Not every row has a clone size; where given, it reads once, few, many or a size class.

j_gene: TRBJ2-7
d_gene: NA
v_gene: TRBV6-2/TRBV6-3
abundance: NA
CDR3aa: CASSYKRPYEQYF
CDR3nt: TGTGCCAGCAGTTACAAGCGCCCCTACGAGCAGTACTTC

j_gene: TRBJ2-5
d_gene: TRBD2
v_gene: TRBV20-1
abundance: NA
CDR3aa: CSPGGPLETQYF
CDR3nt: TGCAGTCCGGGGGGGCCTTTGGAGACCCAGTACTTC

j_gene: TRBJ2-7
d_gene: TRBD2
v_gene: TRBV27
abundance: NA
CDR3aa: CASSYTSGAYEQYF
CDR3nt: TGTGCCAGCAGTTACACTAGCGGAGCCTACGAGCAGTACTTC

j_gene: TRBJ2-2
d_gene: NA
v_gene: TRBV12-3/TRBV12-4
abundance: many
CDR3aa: CASSFSRTGELFF
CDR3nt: TGTGCCAGCAGTTTTTCGCGAACCGGGGAGCTGTTTTTT

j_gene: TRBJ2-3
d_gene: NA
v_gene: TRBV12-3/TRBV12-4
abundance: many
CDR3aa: CASSSVRAGGTDTQYF
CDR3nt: TGTGCCAGCAGCTCGGTGAGAGCAGGGGGCACAGATACGCAGTATTTT

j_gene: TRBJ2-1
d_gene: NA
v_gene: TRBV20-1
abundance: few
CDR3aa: CSARDTSGGNEQFF
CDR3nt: TGCAGTGCTAGAGACACCTCTGGCGGGAATGAGCAGTTCTTC

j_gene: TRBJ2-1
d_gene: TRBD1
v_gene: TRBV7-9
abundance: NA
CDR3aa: CARGQGLYNEQFF
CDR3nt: TGTGCCAGGGGACAGGGGCTTTACAATGAGCAGTTCTTC

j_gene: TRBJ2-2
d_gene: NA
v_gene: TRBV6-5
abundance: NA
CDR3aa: CASSYSIPRENTGELFF
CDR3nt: TGTGCCAGCAGTTACTCGATTCCCAGGGAGAACACCGGGGAGCTGTTTTTT

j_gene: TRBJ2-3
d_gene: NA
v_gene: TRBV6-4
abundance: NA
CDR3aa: CASSDQTDTQYF
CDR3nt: TGTGCCAGCAGTGACCAGACAGATACGCAGTATTTT

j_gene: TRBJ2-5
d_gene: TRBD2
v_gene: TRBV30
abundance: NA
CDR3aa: CAWRLAGVQETQYF
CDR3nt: TGTGCCTGGAGACTAGCGGGAGTACAAGAGACCCAGTACTTC

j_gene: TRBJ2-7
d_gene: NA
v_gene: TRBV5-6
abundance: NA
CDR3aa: CASRAADQGGKQYF
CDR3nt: TGTGCCAGCAGAGCCGCGGACCAGGGGGGCAAGCAGTACTTC

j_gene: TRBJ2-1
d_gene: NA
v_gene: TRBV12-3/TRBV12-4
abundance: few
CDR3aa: CASSHGVANNEQFF
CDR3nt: TGTGCCAGCAGCCACGGGGTGGCCAACAATGAGCAGTTCTTC